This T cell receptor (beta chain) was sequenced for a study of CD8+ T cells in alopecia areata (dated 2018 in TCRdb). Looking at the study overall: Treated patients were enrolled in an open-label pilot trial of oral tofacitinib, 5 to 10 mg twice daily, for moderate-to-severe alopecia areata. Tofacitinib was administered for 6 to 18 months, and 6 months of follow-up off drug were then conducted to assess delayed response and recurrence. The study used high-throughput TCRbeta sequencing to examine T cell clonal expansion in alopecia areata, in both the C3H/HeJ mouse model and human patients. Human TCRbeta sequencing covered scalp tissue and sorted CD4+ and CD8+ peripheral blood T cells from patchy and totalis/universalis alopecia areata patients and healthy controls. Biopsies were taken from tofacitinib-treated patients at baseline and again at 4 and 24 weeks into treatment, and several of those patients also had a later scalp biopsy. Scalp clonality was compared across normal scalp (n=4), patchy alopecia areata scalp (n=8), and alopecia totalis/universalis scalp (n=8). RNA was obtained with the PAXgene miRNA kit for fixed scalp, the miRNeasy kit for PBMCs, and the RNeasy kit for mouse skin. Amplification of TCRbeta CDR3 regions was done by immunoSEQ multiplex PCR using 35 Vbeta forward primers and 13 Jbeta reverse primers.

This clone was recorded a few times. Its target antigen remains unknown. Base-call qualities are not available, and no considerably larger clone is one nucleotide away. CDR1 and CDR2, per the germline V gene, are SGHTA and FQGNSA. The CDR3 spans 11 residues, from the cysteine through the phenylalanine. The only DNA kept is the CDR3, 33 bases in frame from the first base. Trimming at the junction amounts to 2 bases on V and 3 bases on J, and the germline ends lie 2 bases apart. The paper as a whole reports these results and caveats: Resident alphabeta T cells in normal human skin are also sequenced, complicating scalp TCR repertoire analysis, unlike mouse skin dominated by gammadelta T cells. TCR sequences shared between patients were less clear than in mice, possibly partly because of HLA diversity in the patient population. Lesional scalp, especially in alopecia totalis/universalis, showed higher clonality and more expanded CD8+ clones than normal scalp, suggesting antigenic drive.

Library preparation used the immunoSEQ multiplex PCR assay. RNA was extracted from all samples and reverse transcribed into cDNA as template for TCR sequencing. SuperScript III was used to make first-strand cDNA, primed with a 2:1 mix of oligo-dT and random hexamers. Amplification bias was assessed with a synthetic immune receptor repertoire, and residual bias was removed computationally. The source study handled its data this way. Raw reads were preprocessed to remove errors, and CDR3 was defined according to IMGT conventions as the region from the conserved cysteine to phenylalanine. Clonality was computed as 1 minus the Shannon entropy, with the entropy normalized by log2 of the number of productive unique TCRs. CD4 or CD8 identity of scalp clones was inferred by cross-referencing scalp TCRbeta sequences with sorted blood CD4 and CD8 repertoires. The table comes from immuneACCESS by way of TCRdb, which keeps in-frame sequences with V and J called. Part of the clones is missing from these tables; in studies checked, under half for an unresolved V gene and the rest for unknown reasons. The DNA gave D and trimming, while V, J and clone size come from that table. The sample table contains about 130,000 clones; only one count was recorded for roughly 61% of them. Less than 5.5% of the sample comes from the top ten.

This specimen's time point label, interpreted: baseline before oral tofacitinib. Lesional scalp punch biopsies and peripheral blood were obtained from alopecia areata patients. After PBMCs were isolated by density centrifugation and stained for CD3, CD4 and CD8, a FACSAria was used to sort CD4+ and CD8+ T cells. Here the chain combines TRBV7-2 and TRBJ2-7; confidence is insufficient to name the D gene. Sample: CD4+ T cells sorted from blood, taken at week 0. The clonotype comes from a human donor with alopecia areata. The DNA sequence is TGTGCCAGCAGCTTATACTACGAGCAGTACTTC. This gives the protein CASSLYYEQYF.